What follows is one T cell receptor (beta chain) and its context. This clone is a singleton in its sample. This clone's antigen is unknown. Nothing much larger sits one base from this clone, and base qualities are not available. For CDR1 and CDR2, the germline V gene lists SGDLS and YYNGEE. The CDR3 numbers 16 residues from cysteine through phenylalanine. Only the CDR3 part of the read is kept: 48 bases, read in frame from the first base. The junction shows trimming of 0 bases on V and 6 bases on J, and the gene matches do not reach 8 bases of it. The immunoSEQ Assay, a bias-controlled multiplex PCR, was used to amplify TCRbeta CDR3 regions from genomic DNA. On the study's bioinformatics: The number of nucleated cells in each sample was estimated by amplification of reference gene primers within the assay. To quantify the absolute abundance of each unique TCRbeta CDR3 rearrangement, sequence reads were collapsed and filtered. For each sample, productive Simpson clonality was calculated as the square root of Simpson's diversity index across productive rearrangements. TCRdb mirrors the immuneACCESS table, restricted to in-frame sequences. Some clones are absent from its copies; in checked studies, under half trace to an unresolved V gene, and the reason for the others is unknown. The DNA gave D and trimming, while V, J and clone size come from that table. The sample has 200,000 to 300,000 clones on record, around 87% of them singletons. 2% to 2.5% of the sample rests with the top ten.

These data come from a study of blood T cell repertoires in COVID-19 (dated by TCRdb to the early 2020s). Background on the whole study: The collaborator samples originated in the United States, Italy and Spain and spanned the acute and convalescent phases of COVID-19. Where available, HLA class I and class II types were taken from metadata supplied by the sample provider and were not determined by assay-based typing. The sample metadata nearly always contained a de-identified subject ID, COVID-19 status, age in years and sex. The repertoires were released in a freely available public database meant as a resource for research on the immune response to SARS-CoV-2. The material from the prospective study consisted of cDNA or gDNA derived from T cells, B-cell-depleted T cells, or PBMCs. The dataset comprised deeply sampled blood TCRbeta repertoires from subjects exposed to, actively infected with, or recovered from COVID-19. Samples were obtained from the ongoing ImmuneRACE study (first 160 participants) and from about 1,300 subjects provided by 6 global collaborators.

Whole blood was collected in K2EDTA tubes by collaborating institutions according to the institutions' own protocols. For TCRbeta analysis, collaborator samples were shipped as frozen whole blood, as isolated PBMCs, or as DNA extracted from either sample type. Beyond this particular receptor, the publication reports: The amount of clinical and demographic metadata varied by source and participant and was provided uncurated.

The sample consisted of peripheral blood. The sequence derives from a woman between 50 and 59 years old with acute or convalescent COVID-19. The chain is assembled from TRBV9 and TRBJ2-1, with 8 bases matching TRBD2. The sequenced DNA: TGTGCCAGCAGCGTAGGAGGAGCGGGAGTAGGCAATGAGCAGTTCTTC. The encoded protein is CASSVGGAGVGNEQFF.